This T cell receptor (beta chain) stems from a study of CD8 T cells in ankylosing spondylitis (dated by TCRdb to the late 2010s). Turning to the overall study: T cell receptor beta repertoires were profiled in healthy donors and ankylosing spondylitis patients so that disease-linked TCR variants could be found. In total, the full study cohort was made up of 85 to 140 healthy donors and roughly 27 ankylosing spondylitis patients. Peripheral blood was sampled, and synovial fluid was additionally collected from ankylosing spondylitis patients.

Paper-wide results and their limitations: Some of the motif variants had been reported before in the synovial fluid and blood of reactive arthritis patients, a finding that suggests common disease-initiation mechanisms. The disease-linked clones had a CD8+ phenotype and were found at relatively low frequencies in peripheral blood. The disease-linked clones were reported to be significantly enriched in matched synovial fluid samples from ankylosing spondylitis patients. A TCR beta motif made up of about eight highly homologous amino acid variants appeared to be characteristic of blood from ankylosing spondylitis patients.

The CDR3 covers 14 residues, taking in both the cysteine and the phenylalanine. Only CDR3 DNA is held: 42 bases, read in frame from base 1. Trimming at the junction amounts to 1 base on V and 3 bases on J, and the germline ends lie 8 bases apart. The germline V gene specifies MNHNS as CDR1 and SASEGT as CDR2. Details on this clonotype: The specificity of this receptor is unknown. No much larger clone exists at a distance of one base, and base qualities are not known.

Sequencing took place on an Illumina HiSeq 2500. Quantitative 5'-RACE with molecular barcodes was used to prepare TCR beta libraries. The study's processing was this. A new computational method based on a probabilistic model of VDJ rearrangement was used to identify disease-linked TCR variants. TCRdb trimmed public reads at Q25 via fastp, called clones via MiXCR and kept in-frame beta chains. CDR3 protein duplicates are merged, each entry listing the most common genes and DNA. These V and J calls rely on TCRdb rather than the paper's analysis. In all, the sample holds fewer than 250,000 distinct CDR3 sequences, and under 35% of those were seen once. Of the sample, approximately 4.4% is held by the ten largest clones.

The sample comprised blood, either unsorted or a sorted T cell fraction (not recorded which). The clonotype originates from a male donor with ankylosing spondylitis or in good health (not recorded which). Here the chain combines TRBV6-1 and TRBJ2-3; a confident D gene designation cannot be given. The CDR3 protein is CASSEVGGTDTQYF. The DNA is as follows: TGTGCCAGCAGTGAAGTAGGTGGGACAGATACGCAGTATTTT.